Listed below are T cell receptor beta chains from one sample, sequenced in a study of control samples from healthy donors and cancer patients. The repertoire was sequenced with immunoSEQ multiplex PCR; TCRdb's copy has only in-frame clones and lacks some. Among about 86,000 clones, more than 85% were seen once, and the ten largest hold over 1.3%. The specimen sequenced was blood. The receptors derive from a woman under 40 in good health. The CDR3 runs from the conserved cysteine through the conserved F or W. The order of the fields is D gene, J gene, V gene, clone size, CDR3 protein, CDR3 DNA. D genes are given only for firm matches. Some rows have no size entry. The others give once, few or many, or a class for an expanded clone.

>TRBD2|TRBJ2-2|TRBV18|-
CASSPRSGTRTGELFF
TGTGCCAGCTCCCCTCGAAGTGGGACTAGGACCGGGGAGCTGTTTTTT
>TRBD2|TRBJ2-1|TRBV18|-
CASSVGLAYNEQFF
TGTGCCAGCTCAGTGGGACTAGCGTACAATGAGCAGTTCTTC
>-|TRBJ1-1|TRBV5-1|-
CASSLFRGKGTEAFF
TGCGCCAGCAGCTTGTTCAGGGGTAAGGGCACTGAAGCTTTCTTT
>-|TRBJ2-6|TRBV27|-
CASSLSGANVLTF
TGTGCCAGCAGTCTCTCTGGGGCCAACGTCCTGACTTTC
>-|TRBJ1-3|TRBV24-1|-
CATSDTDGGLWGGNTIYF
TGTGCCACCAGTGATACCGACGGTGGCCTATGGGGAGGAAACACCATATATTTT
>-|TRBJ1-6|TRBV19|-
CASSIGQGPKNSPLHF
TGTGCCAGTAGTATAGGGCAGGGGCCTAAGAATTCACCCCTCCACTTT
>-|TRBJ1-1|TRBV5-4|-
CASSLDAGDPTEAFF
TGTGCCAGCAGCTTGGATGCGGGAGATCCCACTGAAGCTTTCTTT
>-|TRBJ2-2|TRBV21-1|-
CASSTEPGLADTGELFF
TGTGCCAGCAGCACGGAACCGGGACTAGCTGACACCGGGGAGCTGTTTTTT
>-|TRBJ2-5|TRBV9|-
CASSVDGSRETQYF
TGTGCCAGCAGCGTAGACGGGAGCCGGGAGACCCAGTACTTC
>-|TRBJ1-2|TRBV7-8|-
CASSSLSIGTSTNYGYTF
TGTGCCAGCAGCTCTCTGTCAATTGGGACATCTACTAACTATGGCTACACCTTC
>TRBD1|TRBJ2-7|TRBV19|-
CASSTTGGVREQYF
TGTGCCAGTAGTACGACAGGGGGGGTGCGAGAGCAGTACTTC
>-|TRBJ2-1|TRBV13|-
CASSSYNEQFF
TGTGCCAGCAGCTCCTACAATGAGCAGTTCTTC
>TRBD2|TRBJ2-1|TRBV5-5|once
CASSHDFLSGGPYNEQFF
TGTGCCAGCAGCCACGATTTCCTTAGCGGGGGCCCGTACAATGAGCAGTTCTTC
>-|TRBJ1-2|TRBV7-8|-
CASSLRGGPNYGYTF
TGTGCCAGCAGCTTACGTGGGGGGCCTAACTATGGCTACACCTTC
>TRBD1|TRBJ1-2|TRBV29-1|once
CSGQGGGGYTF
TGCAGCGGACAGGGGGGAGGGGGCTACACCTTC
>TRBD1|TRBJ2-2|TRBV5-5|-
CASSLRAGTGGTGELFF
TGTGCCAGCAGCTTGAGGGCCGGGACAGGGGGCACCGGGGAGCTGTTTTTT
>-|TRBJ2-7|TRBV2|-
CASMPTGQNYEQYF
TGTGCCAGCATGCCGACCGGACAAAACTACGAGCAGTACTTC
>TRBD1|TRBJ1-6|TRBV5-4|-
CASSPGTGINSPLHF
TGTGCCAGCAGTCCCGGGACAGGGATTAATTCACCCCTCCACTTT
>-|TRBJ1-5|TRBV5-5|-
CASSLRWNQPQHF
TGTGCCAGCAGCTTGCGGTGGAATCAGCCCCAGCATTTT
>TRBD2|TRBJ2-5|TRBV3-1/TRBV3-2|-
CASSQNRGLAGAQGAQYF
TGTGCCAGCAGCCAAAACAGGGGACTAGCGGGAGCCCAGGGGGCCCAGTACTTC
>-|TRBJ1-4|TRBV6-5|-
CASTGRGRANEKLFF
TGTGCCAGCACCGGTCGGGGGAGGGCTAATGAAAAACTGTTTTTT
>TRBD1|TRBJ2-5|TRBV23-1|-
CASSQGDRVGETQYF
TGCGCCAGCAGTCAGGGGGACAGGGTTGGGGAGACCCAGTACTTC
>-|TRBJ1-1|TRBV5-4|-
CASSSDSYTEAFF
TGTGCCAGCAGCTCCGACAGTTACACTGAAGCTTTCTTT
>-|TRBJ2-3|TRBV7-9|-
CASSLGSITDTQYF
TGTGCCAGCAGCTTAGGGTCAATCACAGATACGCAGTATTTT
>-|TRBJ1-4|TRBV4-2|-
CASSQDSIPATNEKLFF
TGTGCCAGCAGCCAAGATAGTATCCCTGCAACTAATGAAAAACTGTTTTTT
>-|TRBJ1-1|TRBV5-6|-
CASSLERRWPMNTEAFF
TGTGCCAGCAGCTTGGAGCGTCGGTGGCCCATGAACACTGAAGCTTTCTTT
>-|TRBJ2-6|TRBV21-1|once
CASSKGLAGTLPDGANVLTF
TGTGCCAGCAGCAAAGGTCTAGCAGGGACCTTACCTGATGGGGCCAACGTCCTGACTTTC
>TRBD1|TRBJ1-4|TRBV19|-
CATWDSVNEKLFF
TGTGCCACCTGGGACAGTGTTAATGAAAAACTGTTTTTT
>-|TRBJ1-1|TRBV2|-
CASSDDGRNTEAFF
TGTGCCAGCAGTGATGACGGGCGGAACACTGAAGCTTTCTTT
>-|TRBJ1-1|TRBV6-2/TRBV6-3|-
CASSLGQNAEAFF
TGTGCCAGCAGTCTCGGACAGAACGCTGAAGCTTTCTTT
>TRBD2|TRBJ2-4|TRBV4-1|-
CASSQGRLAGDSAKNIQYF
TGCGCCAGCAGCCAAGGGCGTTTAGCGGGAGACTCAGCCAAAAACATTCAGTACTTC
>-|TRBJ1-1|TRBV10-2|-
CASIKLLDGLEAFF
TGCGCCAGCATCAAACTCCTCGACGGATTGGAAGCTTTCTTT
>-|TRBJ2-3|TRBV3-1/TRBV3-2|-
CASSQDWGGLTDTQYF
TGTGCCAGCAGCCAAGATTGGGGGGGCTTAACAGATACGCAGTATTTT
>TRBD1|TRBJ1-5|TRBV15|once
CATQEGTGGGQPQHF
TGTGCCACCCAAGAGGGGACAGGGGGTGGACAGCCCCAGCATTTT
>TRBD1|TRBJ1-1|TRBV9|-
CASSPGQAVAFF
TGTGCCAGCAGCCCCGGACAGGCTGTTGCTTTCTTT
>-|TRBJ2-3|TRBV30|-
CAWSGSTDTQYF
TGTGCCTGGAGCGGCAGTACAGATACGCAGTATTTT
>TRBD1|TRBJ2-4|TRBV6-1|-
CASSDRPGQGTKNIQYF
TGTGCCAGCAGTGACAGACCGGGACAGGGGACCAAAAACATTCAGTACTTC
>TRBD2|TRBJ2-3|TRBV9|-
CASSVAGGPVADTQYF
TGTGCCAGCAGCGTAGCGGGAGGGCCGGTGGCAGATACGCAGTATTTT
>-|TRBJ2-1|TRBV5-1|few
CASSLASMYNEQFF
TGCGCCAGCAGCTTGGCTAGTATGTACAATGAGCAGTTCTTC
>TRBD1|TRBJ1-5|TRBV19|once
CASSMAGGNSYSNQPQHF
TGTGCCAGTAGTATGGCAGGGGGAAACTCGTATAGCAATCAGCCCCAGCATTTT
>-|TRBJ2-6|TRBV18|once
CASSPRDGSFSGANVLTF
TGTGCCAGCTCACCAAGGGACGGTAGTTTCTCTGGGGCCAACGTCCTGACTTTC